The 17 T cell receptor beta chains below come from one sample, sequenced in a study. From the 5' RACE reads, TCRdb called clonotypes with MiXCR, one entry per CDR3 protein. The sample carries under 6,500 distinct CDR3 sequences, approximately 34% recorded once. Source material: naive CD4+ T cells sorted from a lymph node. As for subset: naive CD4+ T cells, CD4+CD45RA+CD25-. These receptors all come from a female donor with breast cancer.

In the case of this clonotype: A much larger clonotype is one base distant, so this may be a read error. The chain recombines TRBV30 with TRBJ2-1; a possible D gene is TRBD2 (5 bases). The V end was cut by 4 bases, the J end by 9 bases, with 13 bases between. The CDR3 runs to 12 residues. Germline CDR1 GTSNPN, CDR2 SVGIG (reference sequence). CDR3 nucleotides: TGTGCCTGGAACGGGGAGACGAGTGAGCAGTTCTTC. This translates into CAWNGETSEQFF. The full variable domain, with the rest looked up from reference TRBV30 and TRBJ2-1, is SQTIHQWPATLVQPVGSPLSLECTVEGTSNPNLYWYRQAAGRGLQLLFYSVGIGQISSEVPQNLSASRPQDRQFILSSKKLLLSDSGFYLCAWNGETSEQFFGPGTRLTVL.

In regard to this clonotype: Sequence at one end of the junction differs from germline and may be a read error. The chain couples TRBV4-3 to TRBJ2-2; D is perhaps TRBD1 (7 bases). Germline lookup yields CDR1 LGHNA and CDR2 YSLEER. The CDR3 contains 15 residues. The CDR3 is CAGSQEGRGRRELLF. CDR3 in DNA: TGCGCCGGCAGCCAAGAGGGCAGGGGGAGGAGGGAGCTGTTATTT.

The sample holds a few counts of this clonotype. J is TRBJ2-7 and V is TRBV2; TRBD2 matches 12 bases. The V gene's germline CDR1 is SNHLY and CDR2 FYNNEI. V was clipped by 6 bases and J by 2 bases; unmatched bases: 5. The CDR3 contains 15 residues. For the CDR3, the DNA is TGTGCCAGCAGGCCTAGCGGGAGGGCGCCCTACGAGCAGTACTTC. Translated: CASRPSGRAPYEQYF.

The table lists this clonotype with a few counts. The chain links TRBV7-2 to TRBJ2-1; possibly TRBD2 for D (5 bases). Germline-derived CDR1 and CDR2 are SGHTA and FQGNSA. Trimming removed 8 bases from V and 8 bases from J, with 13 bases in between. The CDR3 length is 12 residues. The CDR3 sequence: CASAPPGDEQFF. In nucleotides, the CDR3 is TGTGCCAGCGCCCCCCCCGGGGATGAGCAGTTCTTC.

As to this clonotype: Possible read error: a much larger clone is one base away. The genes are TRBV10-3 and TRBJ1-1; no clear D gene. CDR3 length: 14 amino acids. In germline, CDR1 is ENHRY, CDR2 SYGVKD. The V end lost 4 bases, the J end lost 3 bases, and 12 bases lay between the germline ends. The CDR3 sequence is CAISGHVEDTEAFF. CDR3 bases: TGTGCCATCAGTGGACACGTAGAGGACACTGAAGCTTTCTTT.

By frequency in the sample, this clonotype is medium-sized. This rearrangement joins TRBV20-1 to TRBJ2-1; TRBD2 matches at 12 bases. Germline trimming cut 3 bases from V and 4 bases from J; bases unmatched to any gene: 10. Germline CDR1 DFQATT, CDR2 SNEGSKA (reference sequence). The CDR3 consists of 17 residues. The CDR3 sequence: CSASGVPGLAGYNEQFF. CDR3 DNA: TGCAGTGCTAGCGGGGTACCGGGACTAGCGGGTTACAATGAGCAGTTCTTC.

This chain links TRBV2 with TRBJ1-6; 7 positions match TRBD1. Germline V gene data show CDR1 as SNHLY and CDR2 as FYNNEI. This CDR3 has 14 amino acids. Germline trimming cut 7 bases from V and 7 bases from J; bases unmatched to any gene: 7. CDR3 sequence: CASNRQGLNSPLHF. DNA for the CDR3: TGTGCCAGCAACCGACAGGGCCTAAATTCACCCCTCCACTTT.

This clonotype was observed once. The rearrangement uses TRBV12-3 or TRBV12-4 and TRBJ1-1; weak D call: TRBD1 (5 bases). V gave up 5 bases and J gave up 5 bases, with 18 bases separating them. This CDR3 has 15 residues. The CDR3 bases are TGTGCCAGCAGTCCGAGACCGGGGGAGCGTACTGAAGCTTTCTTT. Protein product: CASSPRPGERTEAFF.

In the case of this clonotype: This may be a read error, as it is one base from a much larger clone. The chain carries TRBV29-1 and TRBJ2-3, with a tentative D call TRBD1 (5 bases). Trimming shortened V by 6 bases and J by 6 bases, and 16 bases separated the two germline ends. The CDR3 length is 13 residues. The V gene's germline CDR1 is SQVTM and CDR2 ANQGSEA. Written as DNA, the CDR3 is TGCAGCGTCCGACAGAACGTACAGGATACGCAGTATTTT. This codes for CSVRQNVQDTQYF.

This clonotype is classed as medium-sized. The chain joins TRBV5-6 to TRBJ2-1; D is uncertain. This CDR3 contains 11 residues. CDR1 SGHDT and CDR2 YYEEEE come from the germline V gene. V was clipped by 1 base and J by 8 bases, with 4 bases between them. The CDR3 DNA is TGTGCCAGCAGCTTGCGGCATGAGCAGTTCTTC. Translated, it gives CASSLRHEQFF.

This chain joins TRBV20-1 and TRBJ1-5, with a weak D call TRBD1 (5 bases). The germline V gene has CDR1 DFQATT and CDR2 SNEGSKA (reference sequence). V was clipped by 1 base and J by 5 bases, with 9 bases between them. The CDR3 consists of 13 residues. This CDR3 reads CSARVRVDQPQHF. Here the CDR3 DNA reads TGCAGTGCTAGAGTCAGGGTTGATCAGCCCCAGCATTTT.

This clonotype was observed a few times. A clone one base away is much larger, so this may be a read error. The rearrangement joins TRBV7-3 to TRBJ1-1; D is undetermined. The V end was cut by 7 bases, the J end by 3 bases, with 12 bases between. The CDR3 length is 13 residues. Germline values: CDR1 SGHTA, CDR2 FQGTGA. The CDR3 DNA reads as TGTGCCAGCAACCTTCAGGCCCACACTGAAGCTTTCTTT. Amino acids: CASNLQAHTEAFF.

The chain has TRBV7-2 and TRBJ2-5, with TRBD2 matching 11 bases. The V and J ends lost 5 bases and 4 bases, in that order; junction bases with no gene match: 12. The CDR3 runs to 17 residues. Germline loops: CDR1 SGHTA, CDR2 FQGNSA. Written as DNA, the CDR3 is TGTGCCAGCAGCAAAAACGTAGCGGGAGGGCCCGGAGAGACCCAGTACTTC. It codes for CASSKNVAGGPGETQYF.

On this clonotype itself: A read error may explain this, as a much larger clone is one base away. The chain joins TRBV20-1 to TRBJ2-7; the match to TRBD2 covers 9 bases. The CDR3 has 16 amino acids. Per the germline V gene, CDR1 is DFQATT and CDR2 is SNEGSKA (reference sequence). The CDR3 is CSARDYLAGSTYEQHF. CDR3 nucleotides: TGCAGTGCTAGAGACTATCTAGCGGGATCGACCTACGAGCAGCACTTC.

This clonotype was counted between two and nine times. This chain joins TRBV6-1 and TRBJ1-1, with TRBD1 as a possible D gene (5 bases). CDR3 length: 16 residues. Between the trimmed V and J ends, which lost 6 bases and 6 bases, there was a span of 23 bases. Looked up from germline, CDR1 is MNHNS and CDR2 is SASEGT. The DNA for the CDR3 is TGTGCCAGCAGCGAAAGGCTTCAGGGAGGATCCCCTGAAGCTTTCTTT. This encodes CASSERLQGGSPEAFF.

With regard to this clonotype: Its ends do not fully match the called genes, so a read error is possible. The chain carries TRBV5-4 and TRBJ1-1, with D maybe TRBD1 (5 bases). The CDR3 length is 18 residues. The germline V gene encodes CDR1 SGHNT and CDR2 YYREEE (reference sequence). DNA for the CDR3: TGTGCCAGCAGCCACGATAACAGGCCCATGATAATGAAAACTGAAGCTTTCTTT. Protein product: CASSHDNRPMIMKTEAFF. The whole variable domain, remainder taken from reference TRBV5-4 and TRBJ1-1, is ETGVTQSPTHLIKTRGQQVTLRCSSQSGHNTVSWYQQALGQGPQFIFQYYREEENGRGNFPPRFSGLQFPNYSSELNVNALELDDSALYLCASSHDNRPMIMKTEAFFGQGTRLTVV.

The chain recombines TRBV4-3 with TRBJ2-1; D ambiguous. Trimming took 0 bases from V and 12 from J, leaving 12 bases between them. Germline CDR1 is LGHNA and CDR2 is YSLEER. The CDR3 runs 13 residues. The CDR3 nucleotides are TGCGCCAGCAGCCAAGATCTCAGCGTTCGGCAGTTCTTC. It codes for CASSQDLSVRQFF.